This T cell receptor beta chain was captured by sequencing in a study of blood T cell repertoires in COVID-19. In the study overall: The origin of the acute and convalescent COVID-19 samples was the United States, Italy and Spain. PBMCs, B-cell-depleted T cells, or T cells were the source of the cDNA or gDNA that made up the material.

V dropped 2 bases and J dropped 7 bases, with 9 bases sitting between them. CDR3 length equals 14 residues. The V gene's germline CDR1 is SEHNR and CDR2 FQNEAQ (reference sequence). This clone was seen a handful of times. Generated by immunoSEQ multiplex PCR, the TCRdb table keeps only in-frame clones and is missing some. The table shows over 250,000 clones, with over 75% occurring only once. Sequenced: peripheral blood. The V call is TRBV7-9, the J call TRBJ1-6; no firm D call. The receptor was isolated from an older woman with acute or convalescent COVID-19. The CDR3 is CASSLSGRNSPLHF. The CDR3 nucleotides read TGTGCCAGCAGCTTAAGCGGGAGGAATTCACCCCTCCACTTT.